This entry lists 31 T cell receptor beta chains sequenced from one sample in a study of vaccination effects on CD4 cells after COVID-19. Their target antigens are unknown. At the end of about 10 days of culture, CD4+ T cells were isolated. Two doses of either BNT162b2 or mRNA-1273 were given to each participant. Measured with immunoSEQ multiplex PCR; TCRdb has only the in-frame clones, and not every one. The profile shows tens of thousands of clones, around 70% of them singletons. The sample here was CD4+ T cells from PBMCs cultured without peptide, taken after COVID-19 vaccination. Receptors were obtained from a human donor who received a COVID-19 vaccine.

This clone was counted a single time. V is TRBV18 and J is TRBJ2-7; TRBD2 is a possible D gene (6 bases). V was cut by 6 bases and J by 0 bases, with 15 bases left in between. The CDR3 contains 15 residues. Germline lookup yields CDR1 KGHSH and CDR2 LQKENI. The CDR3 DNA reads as TGTGCCAGCTCCCCCGCGGGGTCCAGCTCCTACGAGCAGTACGTC. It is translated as CASSPAGSSSYEQYV.

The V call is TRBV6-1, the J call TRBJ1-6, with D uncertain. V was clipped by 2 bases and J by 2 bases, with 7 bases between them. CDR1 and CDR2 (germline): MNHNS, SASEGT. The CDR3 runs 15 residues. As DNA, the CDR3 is TGTGCCAGCAGTGAACGGATGGCCTATAATTCACCCCTCCACTTT. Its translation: CASSERMAYNSPLHF.

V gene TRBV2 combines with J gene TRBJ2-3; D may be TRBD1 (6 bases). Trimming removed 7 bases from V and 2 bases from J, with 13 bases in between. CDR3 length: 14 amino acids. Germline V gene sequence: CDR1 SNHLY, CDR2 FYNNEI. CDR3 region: CASNSQGTTDTQYF. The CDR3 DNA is TGTGCCAGCAATTCCCAGGGGACCACAGATACGCAGTATTTT.

The CDR3 region has the DNA TGTGCCAGCAGCTCTTGGTGGGTAGGACAGACCGAAGCTTTCTTT. Its translation: CASSSWWVGQTEAFF. The genes are TRBV5-6 and TRBJ1-1; TRBD1 is a possible D gene (6 bases). This CDR3 has 15 amino acids. The V end lost 3 bases, the J end lost 8 bases, and 20 bases lay between the germline ends. CDR1 and CDR2 from the germline V gene are SGHDT and YYEEEE.

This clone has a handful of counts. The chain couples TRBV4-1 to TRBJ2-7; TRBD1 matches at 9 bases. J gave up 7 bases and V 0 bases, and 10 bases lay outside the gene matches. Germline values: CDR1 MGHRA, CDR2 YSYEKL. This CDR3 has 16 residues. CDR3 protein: CASSQDPDRGLGEQYV. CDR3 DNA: TGCGCCAGCAGCCAAGACCCGGACAGGGGATTGGGTGAGCAGTACGTC.

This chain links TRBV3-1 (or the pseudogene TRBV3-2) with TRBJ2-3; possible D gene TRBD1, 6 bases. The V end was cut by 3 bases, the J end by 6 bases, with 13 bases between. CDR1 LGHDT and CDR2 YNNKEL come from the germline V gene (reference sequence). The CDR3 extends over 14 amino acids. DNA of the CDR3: TGTGCCAGCAGCCATCGATTGGGGGCCGATACGCAGTATTTT. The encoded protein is CASSHRLGADTQYF.

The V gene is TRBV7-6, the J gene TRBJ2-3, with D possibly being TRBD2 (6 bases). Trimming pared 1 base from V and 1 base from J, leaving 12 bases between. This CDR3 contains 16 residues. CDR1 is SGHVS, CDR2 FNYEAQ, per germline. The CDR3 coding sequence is TGTGCCAGCAGCTTAGGGGGGGAAGGGCGCACAGATACGCAGTATTTT. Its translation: CASSLGGEGRTDTQYF.

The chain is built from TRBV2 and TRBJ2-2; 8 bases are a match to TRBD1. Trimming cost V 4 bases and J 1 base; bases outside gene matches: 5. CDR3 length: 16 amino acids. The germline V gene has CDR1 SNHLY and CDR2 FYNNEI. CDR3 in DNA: TGTGCCAGCAGTGCCCCCGGGACAGGGAACACCGGGGAGCTGTTTTTT. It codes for CASSAPGTGNTGELFF.

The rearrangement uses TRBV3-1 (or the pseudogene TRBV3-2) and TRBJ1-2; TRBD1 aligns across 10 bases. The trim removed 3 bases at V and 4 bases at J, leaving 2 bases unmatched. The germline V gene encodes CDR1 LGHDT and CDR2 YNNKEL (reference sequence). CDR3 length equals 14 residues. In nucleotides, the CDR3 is TGTGCCAGCAGCCAGGGGACAGGGGTCTATGGCTACACCTTC. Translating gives CASSQGTGVYGYTF.

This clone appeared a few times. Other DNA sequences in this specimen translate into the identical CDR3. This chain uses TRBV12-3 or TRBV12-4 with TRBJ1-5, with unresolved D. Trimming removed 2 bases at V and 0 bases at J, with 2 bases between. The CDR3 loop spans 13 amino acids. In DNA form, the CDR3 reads TGTGCCAGCAGTTTAAATAGCAATCAGCCCCAGCATTTT. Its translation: CASSLNSNQPQHF.

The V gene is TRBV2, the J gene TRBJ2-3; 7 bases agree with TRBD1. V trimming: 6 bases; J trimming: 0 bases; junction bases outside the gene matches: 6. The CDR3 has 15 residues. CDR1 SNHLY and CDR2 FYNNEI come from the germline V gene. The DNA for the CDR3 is TGTGCCAGCAGGCTACAGGGGCTAAGCACAGATACGCAGTATTTT. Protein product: CASRLQGLSTDTQYF.

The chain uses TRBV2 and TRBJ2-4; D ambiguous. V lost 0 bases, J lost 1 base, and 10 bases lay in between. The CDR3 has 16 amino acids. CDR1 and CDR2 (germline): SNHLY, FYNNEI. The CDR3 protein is CASSEAGSGAKNIQYF. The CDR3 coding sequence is TGTGCCAGCAGTGAAGCGGGCAGTGGGGCCAAAAACATTCAGTACTTC.

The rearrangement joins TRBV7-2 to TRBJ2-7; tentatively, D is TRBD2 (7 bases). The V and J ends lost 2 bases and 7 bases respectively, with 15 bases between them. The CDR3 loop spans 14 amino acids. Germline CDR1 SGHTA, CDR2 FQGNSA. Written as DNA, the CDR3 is TGTGCCAGCAGCTTAAGGGCGGGGGCGCAGGAGCAGTACGTC. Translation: CASSLRAGAQEQYV.

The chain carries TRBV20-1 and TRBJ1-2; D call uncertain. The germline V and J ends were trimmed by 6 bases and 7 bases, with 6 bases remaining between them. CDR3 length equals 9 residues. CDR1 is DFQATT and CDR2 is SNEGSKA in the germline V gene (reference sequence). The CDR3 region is CSATGGYTF. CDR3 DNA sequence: TGCAGTGCCACCGGTGGCTACACCTTC.

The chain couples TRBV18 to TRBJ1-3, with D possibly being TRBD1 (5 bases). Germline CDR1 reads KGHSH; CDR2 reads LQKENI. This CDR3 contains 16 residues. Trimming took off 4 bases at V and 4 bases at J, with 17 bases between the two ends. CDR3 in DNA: TGTGCCAGCTCACTTCAGACCGGGACGGAGGGAAACACCATATATTTT. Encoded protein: CASSLQTGTEGNTIYF.

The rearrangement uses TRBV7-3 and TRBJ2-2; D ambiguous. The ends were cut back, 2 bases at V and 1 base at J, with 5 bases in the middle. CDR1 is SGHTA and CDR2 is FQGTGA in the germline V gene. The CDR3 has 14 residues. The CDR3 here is CASSLLLNTGELFF. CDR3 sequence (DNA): TGTGCCAGCAGCTTATTACTGAACACCGGGGAGCTGTTTTTT. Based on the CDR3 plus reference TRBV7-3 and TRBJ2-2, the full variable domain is GAGVSQTPSNKVTEKGKYVELRCDPISGHTALYWYRQSLGQGPEFLIYFQGTGAADDSGLPNDRFFAVRPEGSVSTLKIQRTERGDSAVYLCASSLLLNTGELFFGEGSRLTVL.

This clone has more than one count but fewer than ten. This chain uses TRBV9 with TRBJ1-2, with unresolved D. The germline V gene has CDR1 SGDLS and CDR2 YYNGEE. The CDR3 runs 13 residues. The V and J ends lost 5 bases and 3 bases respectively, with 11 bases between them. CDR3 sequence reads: CASRNPDHYGYTF. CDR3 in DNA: TGTGCCAGCAGAAATCCGGATCACTATGGCTACACCTTC.

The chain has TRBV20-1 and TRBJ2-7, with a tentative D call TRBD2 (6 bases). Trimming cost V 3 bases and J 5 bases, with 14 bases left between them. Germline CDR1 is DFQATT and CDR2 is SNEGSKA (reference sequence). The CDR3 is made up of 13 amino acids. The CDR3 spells CSASRRDRHEQYV. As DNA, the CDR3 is TGCAGTGCTAGTCGGAGGGATCGACACGAGCAGTACGTC.

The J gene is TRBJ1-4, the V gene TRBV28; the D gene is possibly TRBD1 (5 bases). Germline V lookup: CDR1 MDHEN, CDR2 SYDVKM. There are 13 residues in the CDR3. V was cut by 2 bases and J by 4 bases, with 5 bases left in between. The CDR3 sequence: CASSLGGNEKLFF. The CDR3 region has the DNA TGTGCCAGCAGTTTAGGGGGTAATGAAAAACTGTTTTTT. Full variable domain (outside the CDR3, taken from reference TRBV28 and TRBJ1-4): DVKVTQSSRYLVKRTGEKVFLECVQDMDHENMFWYRQDPGLGLRLIYFSYDVKMKEKGDIPEGYSVSREKKERFSLILESASTNQTSMYLCASSLGGNEKLFFGSGTQLSVL.

CDR3 residues: CASSGDGLGQYV. The CDR3 DNA follows: TGTGCCAGCAGTGGGGACGGCCTGGGGCAGTACGTC. V gene TRBV12-3 or TRBV12-4 combines with J gene TRBJ2-7; D is tentatively TRBD1 or TRBD2 (5 bases each). V was trimmed by 5 bases and J by 9 bases, leaving 14 bases between them. The CDR3 runs 12 residues.

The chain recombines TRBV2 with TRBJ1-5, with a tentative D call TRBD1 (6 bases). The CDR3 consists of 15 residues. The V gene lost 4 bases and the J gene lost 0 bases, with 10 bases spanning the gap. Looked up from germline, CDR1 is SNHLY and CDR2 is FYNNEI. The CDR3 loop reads CASSVEGGSNQPQHF. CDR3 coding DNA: TGTGCCAGCAGTGTTGAAGGGGGTAGCAATCAGCCCCAGCATTTT.

The CDR3 nucleotides are TGTGCCAGCTCAACTACACGGGGTACCGATGAGCAGTTCTTC. Protein: CASSTTRGTDEQFF. The chain joins TRBV11-3 to TRBJ2-1, with D possibly matching TRBD2 (5 bases). Trimming took off 8 bases at V and 8 bases at J, with 19 bases between the two ends. CDR1 and CDR2 from the germline V gene are SGHNT and YENEEA. The CDR3 loop spans 14 amino acids.

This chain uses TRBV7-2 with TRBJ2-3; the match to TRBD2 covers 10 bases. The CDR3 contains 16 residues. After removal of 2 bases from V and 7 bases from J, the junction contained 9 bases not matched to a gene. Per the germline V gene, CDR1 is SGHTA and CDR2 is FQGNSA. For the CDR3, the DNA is TGTGCCAGCAGCTTAAATTCCCCAGCGGGGGGGAATACGCAGTATTTT. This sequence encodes CASSLNSPAGGNTQYF.

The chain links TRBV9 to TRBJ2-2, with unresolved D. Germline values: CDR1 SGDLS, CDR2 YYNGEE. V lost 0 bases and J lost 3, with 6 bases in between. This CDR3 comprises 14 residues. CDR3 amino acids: CASSVGVYTGELFF. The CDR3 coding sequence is TGTGCCAGCAGCGTAGGAGTCTACACCGGGGAGCTGTTTTTT.

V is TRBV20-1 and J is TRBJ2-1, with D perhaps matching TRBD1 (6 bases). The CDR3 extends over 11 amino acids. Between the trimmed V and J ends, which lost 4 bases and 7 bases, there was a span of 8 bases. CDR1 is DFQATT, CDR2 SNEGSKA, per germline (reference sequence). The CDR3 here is CSATTGNEQFF. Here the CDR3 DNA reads TGCAGTGCTACAACAGGGAATGAGCAGTTCTTC.

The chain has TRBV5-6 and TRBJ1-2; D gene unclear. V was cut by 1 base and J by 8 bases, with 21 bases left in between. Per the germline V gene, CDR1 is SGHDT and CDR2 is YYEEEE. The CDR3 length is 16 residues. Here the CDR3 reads CASSLYVSDATGGYTF. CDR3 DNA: TGTGCCAGCAGCTTGTATGTTTCCGACGCCACGGGGGGCTACACCTTC.

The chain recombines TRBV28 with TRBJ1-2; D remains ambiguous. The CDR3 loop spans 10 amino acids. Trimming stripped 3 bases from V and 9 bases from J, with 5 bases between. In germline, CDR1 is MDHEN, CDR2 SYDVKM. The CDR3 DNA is TGTGCCAGCAGTTTGGGAAGCTACACCTTC. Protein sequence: CASSLGSYTF.

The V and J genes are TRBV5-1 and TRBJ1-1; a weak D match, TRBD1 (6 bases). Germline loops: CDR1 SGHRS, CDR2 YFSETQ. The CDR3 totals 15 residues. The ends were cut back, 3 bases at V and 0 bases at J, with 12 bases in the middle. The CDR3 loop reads CASSSVDSLNTEAFF. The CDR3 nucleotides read TGCGCCAGCAGCTCAGTGGACAGCCTGAACACTGAAGCTTTCTTT.

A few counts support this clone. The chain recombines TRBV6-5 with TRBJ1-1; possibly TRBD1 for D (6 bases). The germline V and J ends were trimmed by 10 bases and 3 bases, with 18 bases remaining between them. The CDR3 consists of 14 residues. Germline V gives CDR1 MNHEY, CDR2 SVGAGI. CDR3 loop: CAIRRGAGYTEAFF. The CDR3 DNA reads TGTGCCATTAGGCGGGGGGCCGGTTACACTGAAGCTTTCTTT.

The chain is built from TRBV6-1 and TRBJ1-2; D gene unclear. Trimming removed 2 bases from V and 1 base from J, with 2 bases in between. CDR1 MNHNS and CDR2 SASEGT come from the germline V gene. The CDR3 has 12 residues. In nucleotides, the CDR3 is TGTGCCAGCAGTGAAAATAACTATGGCTACACCTTC. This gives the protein CASSENNYGYTF.

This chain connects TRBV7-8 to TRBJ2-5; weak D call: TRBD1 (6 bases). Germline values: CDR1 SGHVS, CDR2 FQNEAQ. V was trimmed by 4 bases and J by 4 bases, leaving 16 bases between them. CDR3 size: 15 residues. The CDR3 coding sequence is TGTGCCAGCAGCTCCAGGGGCGCAGGTTCAGAGACCCAGTACTTC. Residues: CASSSRGAGSETQYF.